This T cell receptor (beta chain) stems from a study of shared clonotypes between healthy human individuals. Profiled with immunoSEQ multiplex PCR; TCRdb holds only in-frame clones, not every one. Found here are roughly 570,000 clones, about 98% of them singletons; the top ten hold 0.3%. About this clone itself: Other DNA sequences in the sample encode the same CDR3.

Germline V gives CDR1 SEHNR, CDR2 FQNEAQ (reference sequence). The CDR3 runs to 11 residues. Trimming cost V 5 bases and J 5 bases, with 6 bases left between them. CD45RO-negative, CCR7-selected cells formed the naive CD8 fraction, which excluded terminally differentiated effector memory CD45RA+ cells. The rearrangement joins TRBV7-9 to TRBJ2-5, with D unresolved. The sequenced sample was naive CD8+ T cells sorted from blood. The TCR sequence derives from a man in his thirties or forties in good health. The CDR3 DNA sequence: TGTGCCAGCAGCAGCTCGGAGACCCAGTACTTC. Translation gives CASSSSETQYF.